One and the same sample provided the 24 T cell receptor beta chains below, sequenced in a study of graft-versus-host responses after intestinal transplantation. Libraries were prepared by immunoSEQ multiplex PCR; TCRdb keeps only in-frame clonotypes and omits some of them. Of 80,000 or so clones listed, 92% are singletons. Here the sequenced sample was PBMCs, taken 98 days after intestinal transplantation. The receptors shown here come from a human patient who received an intestinal transplant, so some T cells may come from the graft donor.

The rearrangement joins TRBV4-1 to TRBJ1-5; the D gene is possibly TRBD1 (6 bases). V was pared by 0 bases and J by 6 bases, with 12 bases between. The CDR3 length is 15 residues. CDR1 is MGHRA, CDR2 YSYEKL, per germline. CDR3 sequence: CASSQDIGGLQPQHF. Here the CDR3 DNA reads TGCGCCAGCAGCCAAGATATCGGGGGGCTTCAGCCCCAGCATTTT.

The chain links TRBV4-1 to TRBJ1-2; D ambiguous. The CDR3 has 13 residues. CDR1 is MGHRA and CDR2 is YSYEKL in the germline V gene. V dropped 1 base and J dropped 8 bases, with 11 bases sitting between them. As DNA, the CDR3 is TGCGCCAGCAGCCAAGGGCCGGGCTGGGGCTACACCTTC. This codes for CASSQGPGWGYTF.

This rearrangement joins TRBV28 to TRBJ2-2; 7 bases fit TRBD2. V was pared by 6 bases and J by 4 bases, with 5 bases of the junction left unmatched. The V gene's germline CDR1 is MDHEN and CDR2 SYDVKM. The CDR3 is 14 residues long. This CDR3 reads CASSPSSGTGELFF. The CDR3, as DNA: TGTGCCAGCAGCCCCTCTAGCGGCACCGGGGAGCTGTTTTTT.

The genes are TRBV18 and TRBJ1-2, with D possibly being TRBD1 (6 bases). The CDR3 is 18 residues long. Per germline, CDR1 KGHSH and CDR2 LQKENI. V was trimmed by 0 bases and J by 0 bases, leaving 17 bases between them. CDR3 in amino acids: CASSPPNRPGESNYGYTF. CDR3 sequence (DNA): TGTGCCAGCTCACCACCGAACAGGCCAGGGGAGTCTAACTATGGCTACACCTTC.

The chain combines TRBV11-2 with TRBJ1-1; D call uncertain. From germline, CDR1 is SGHAT and CDR2 FQNNGV. Trimming pared 0 bases from V and 0 bases from J, leaving 8 bases between. The CDR3 has 15 residues. The CDR3 DNA is TGTGCCAGCAGCTTAGAGTCAACCATGAACACTGAAGCTTTCTTT. It yields the protein CASSLESTMNTEAFF.

This clone came up a few times. The genes are TRBV19 and TRBJ2-1; 14 bases map to TRBD2. Trimming cost V 6 bases and J 4 bases; bases outside gene matches: 14. Germline CDR1 is LNHDA and CDR2 is SQIVND (reference sequence). The CDR3 totals 19 residues. CDR3 sequence reads: CASRSPGLAGVWTYNEQFF. In DNA form, the CDR3 reads TGTGCCAGTAGGTCCCCGGGACTAGCGGGAGTATGGACTTACAATGAGCAGTTCTTC.

The J gene is TRBJ2-5, the V gene TRBV29-1; 7 nucleotides line up with TRBD2. Germline V lookup: CDR1 SQVTM, CDR2 ANQGSEA. The ends lost 3 bases at V and 4 bases at J; junction bases unmatched: 11. The length of the CDR3 is 15 residues. The CDR3 region has the DNA TGCAGCGTTGAGGTAACACTAGCGAGGGGAGAGACCCAGTACTTC. It translates to CSVEVTLARGETQYF.

This chain uses TRBV19 with TRBJ1-2; D is unresolved. Trimming took off 2 bases at V and 3 bases at J, with 13 bases between the two ends. Germline V gene lookup returns CDR1 LNHDA and CDR2 SQIVND (reference sequence). The CDR3 totals 15 residues. The CDR3 DNA sequence: TGTGCCAGTAGTATACCCAGGCCCCCTGACTATGGCTACACCTTC. Protein sequence: CASSIPRPPDYGYTF.

The genes are TRBV28 and TRBJ1-1; D remains ambiguous. Germline values: CDR1 MDHEN, CDR2 SYDVKM. This CDR3 is 13 amino acids long. V was cut by 4 bases and J by 7 bases, with 13 bases left in between. This chain's CDR3 is CASSSTRTDEAFF. The CDR3 coding sequence is TGTGCCAGCAGTTCTACCCGGACGGATGAAGCTTTCTTT. Complete variable domain (other parts from reference TRBV28 and TRBJ1-1): DVKVTQSSRYLVKRTGEKVFLECVQDMDHENMFWYRQDPGLGLRLIYFSYDVKMKEKGDIPEGYSVSREKKERFSLILESASTNQTSMYLCASSSTRTDEAFFGQGTRLTVV.

The genes are TRBV2 and TRBJ2-2, with 8 bases matching TRBD2. The V segment lost 2 bases and the J segment 4 bases; nucleotides outside the gene matches: 3. Germline V gene lookup returns CDR1 SNHLY and CDR2 FYNNEI. This CDR3 is 15 amino acids long. The CDR3 DNA sequence: TGTGCCAGCAGTGAATCCCGGGGGGGCACCGGGGAGCTGTTTTTT. Translated: CASSESRGGTGELFF.

The chain employs TRBV28 and TRBJ1-2, with 10 bases matching TRBD1. Trimming took 3 bases from V and 5 from J; bases not matched to a gene: 3. CDR3 length: 14 residues. Germline V gene sequence: CDR1 MDHEN, CDR2 SYDVKM. The CDR3 loop is CASSFRQGAYGYTF. For the CDR3, the DNA is TGTGCCAGCAGTTTTCGACAGGGGGCGTATGGCTACACCTTC.

The CDR3 DNA sequence: TGTGCCAGCAGCGCCTCGAGGAGCACAGATACGCAGTATTTT. Encoded protein: CASSASRSTDTQYF. The chain joins TRBV7-2 to TRBJ2-3; D unresolved. Between the trimmed V and J ends, which lost 5 bases and 0 bases, there was a span of 9 bases. The CDR3 length is 14 residues. Germline V gene data show CDR1 as SGHTA and CDR2 as FQGNSA.

V and J are TRBV4-2 and TRBJ2-7; maybe TRBD1 (6 bases). Per the germline V gene, CDR1 is LGHNA and CDR2 is YNFKEQ. The CDR3 totals 19 residues. The V and J ends lost 4 bases and 0 bases respectively, with 25 bases between them. In nucleotides, the CDR3 is TGTGCCAGCAGCCTAAATCCCCGCGACCACAGGGACCCCTCCTACGAGCAGTACTTC. Translated, it gives CASSLNPRDHRDPSYEQYF.

The chain joins TRBV10-2 to TRBJ2-3, with D unclear. The CDR3 has 13 amino acids. Trimming stripped 3 bases from V and 4 bases from J, with 8 bases between. Germline CDR1 and CDR2: WSHSY and SAAADI. This chain's CDR3 is CASSDGPADTQYF. CDR3 in DNA: TGCGCCAGCAGTGACGGACCTGCAGATACGCAGTATTTT.

This chain connects TRBV6-4 to TRBJ2-2; 7 bases are a match to TRBD1. V lost 2 bases, J lost 6 bases, and 9 bases stayed unmatched. The CDR3 totals 16 residues. The germline V gene encodes CDR1 MRHNA and CDR2 SNTAGT. Written as DNA, the CDR3 is TGTGCCAGCAGTGACCCCAGGGGGAGAGAGGCCGGGGAGCTGTTTTTT. Amino acids: CASSDPRGREAGELFF.

The J gene is TRBJ2-7, the V gene TRBV19; the D gene is possibly TRBD1 (6 bases). The CDR3 consists of 13 residues. V gave up 5 bases and J gave up 0 bases, with 8 bases separating them. The V gene's germline CDR1 is LNHDA and CDR2 SQIVND (reference sequence). The CDR3 protein is CASSPQGSYEQYF. The CDR3, as DNA: TGTGCCAGTAGTCCACAGGGCTCCTACGAGCAGTACTTC. Variable domain in full (rest from reference TRBV19 and TRBJ2-7): DGGITQSPKYLFRKEGQNVTLSCEQNLNHDAMYWYRQDPGQGLRLIYYSQIVNDFQKGDIAEGYSVSREKKESFPLTVTSAQKNPTAFYLCASSPQGSYEQYFGPGTRLTVT.

The genes are TRBV19 and TRBJ2-7; D possibly corresponds to TRBD1 (5 bases). CDR1 and CDR2 from the germline V gene are LNHDA and SQIVND (reference sequence). V was pared by 2 bases and J by 1 base, with 6 bases between. The CDR3 consists of 13 residues. DNA of the CDR3: TGTGCCAGTAGTATACCAGGGTCCTACGAGCAGTACTTC. This gives the protein CASSIPGSYEQYF.

This sequence joins TRBV14 and TRBJ2-1; D gene ambiguous. Per germline, CDR1 SGHDN and CDR2 FVKESK. This CDR3 has 14 amino acids. Trimming shortened V by 4 bases and J by 7 bases, and 14 bases separated the two germline ends. The CDR3 coding sequence is TGTGCCAGCAGCCCCGCCCCCGGAGCAAATGAGCAGTTCTTC. It translates to CASSPAPGANEQFF. Filled out from reference TRBV14 and TRBJ2-1, the complete variable domain reads EAGVTQFPSHSVIEKGQTVTLRCDPISGHDNLYWYRRVMGKEIKFLLHFVKESKQDESGMPNNRFLAERTGGTYSTLKVQPAELEDSGVYFCASSPAPGANEQFFGPGTRLTVL.

The V and J genes are TRBV7-7 and TRBJ1-1; D is possibly TRBD1 (5 bases). The CDR3 sequence is 18 residues long. V was clipped by 3 bases and J by 2 bases, with 22 bases between them. Germline V gives CDR1 SSHAT, CDR2 FNYEAQ (reference sequence). The CDR3 protein is CASSFSDTALYVNTEAFF. The CDR3 DNA reads TGTGCCAGCAGCTTTTCGGACACAGCCCTATACGTTAACACTGAAGCTTTCTTT.

The DNA of the CDR3 is TGTGCCAGTAGTACTTCTCGGGGCCTCTACGAGCAGTACTTC. Translation gives CASSTSRGLYEQYF. This sequence joins TRBV19 and TRBJ2-7; either TRBD1 or TRBD2 may fit D (5 bases each). In germline, CDR1 is LNHDA, CDR2 SQIVND (reference sequence). The CDR3 is made up of 14 amino acids. V gave up 4 bases and J gave up 3 bases, with 13 bases separating them.

This clone was counted between two and nine times. The chain employs TRBV7-9 and TRBJ1-4; D remains ambiguous. Germline CDR1 and CDR2: SEHNR and FQNEAQ (reference sequence). The CDR3 covers 14 residues. V dropped 5 bases and J dropped 4 bases, with 11 bases sitting between them. The DNA of the CDR3 is TGTGCCAGCAGCCGGACTGAACTTAATGAAAAACTGTTTTTT. It yields the protein CASSRTELNEKLFF.

V gene TRBV6-1 combines with J gene TRBJ1-1, with 8 bases identical to TRBD1. From germline, CDR1 is MNHNS and CDR2 SASEGT. V dropped 1 base and J dropped 0; count of bases not matched to a gene: 7. The CDR3 has 17 amino acids. The CDR3 reads CASSEEGDRPVNTEAFF. For the CDR3, the DNA is TGTGCCAGCAGTGAAGAGGGGGACAGGCCTGTGAACACTGAAGCTTTCTTT.

The genes are TRBV2 and TRBJ1-4, with D tentatively TRBD1 (5 bases). V lost 6 bases and J 3 bases, leaving 14 bases between the germline ends. Germline V gene data show CDR1 as SNHLY and CDR2 as FYNNEI. The CDR3 has 15 residues. The CDR3 DNA reads TGTGCCAGCAGGACTCAGGGTTGGGCTAATGAAAAACTGTTTTTT. Amino acids: CASRTQGWANEKLFF.

The chain employs TRBV5-4 and TRBJ2-1; D perhaps matches TRBD1 (5 bases). CDR1 and CDR2 (germline): SGHNT, YYREEE (reference sequence). V was shortened by 0 bases and J by 3 bases, with 7 bases between the two germline ends. This CDR3 spans 14 amino acids. DNA of the CDR3: TGTGCCAGCAGCTTGGCAGGGCTCTACAATGAGCAGTTCTTC. It translates to CASSLAGLYNEQFF.